This is a list of T cell receptor beta chains from one sample in a study of shared clonotypes between healthy human individuals. Produced via immunoSEQ multiplex PCR; TCRdb's table is partial and in-frame only. Here the sample spans roughly 700,000 clones, 90% being singletons. The sequencing sample was made of memory CD8+ T cells from PBMCs. All receptors derive from a man between 18 and 35 years old in good health. Some clones in this sample may be carry-over from other donors' samples. The CDR3 runs from the conserved cysteine through the conserved F or W. The D gene is left open where the match is weak. Expanded clones get a size class; other rows say once, few or many, or leave the size out.

V gene: TRBV7-9; clone size: -; J gene: TRBJ2-5; D gene: -; CDR3 protein: CASRGRWEETQYF; CDR3 DNA: TGTGCCAGCAGGGGGAGGTGGGAAGAGACCCAGTACTTC
V gene: TRBV6-1; clone size: -; J gene: TRBJ1-5; D gene: -; CDR3 protein: CASVKGYSNQPQHF; CDR3 DNA: TGTGCCAGCGTCAAGGGTTATAGCAATCAGCCCCAGCATTTT
V gene: TRBV9; clone size: -; J gene: TRBJ2-2; D gene: TRBD2; CDR3 protein: CASSVDKLAGATGELFF; CDR3 DNA: TGTGCCAGCAGCGTAGACAAACTAGCGGGAGCTACCGGGGAGCTGTTTTTT
V gene: TRBV28; clone size: -; J gene: TRBJ1-2; D gene: -; CDR3 protein: CASSFRIGEWDYGYTF; CDR3 DNA: TGTGCCAGCAGTTTTCGAATCGGGGAGTGGGACTATGGCTACACCTTC
V gene: TRBV7-9; clone size: -; J gene: TRBJ2-5; D gene: TRBD2; CDR3 protein: CASSPIAGGPETQYF; CDR3 DNA: TGTGCCAGCAGCCCAATAGCGGGAGGGCCCGAGACCCAGTACTTC
V gene: TRBV13; clone size: -; J gene: TRBJ1-1; D gene: -; CDR3 protein: CASSPNDGAREGTEAFF; CDR3 DNA: TGTGCCAGCAGCCCAAATGATGGGGCACGAGAGGGCACTGAAGCTTTCTTT
V gene: TRBV6-1; clone size: -; J gene: TRBJ1-2; D gene: -; CDR3 protein: CASSESFRDPTGYTF; CDR3 DNA: TGTGCCAGCAGTGAATCATTCCGGGACCCAACTGGCTACACCTTC
V gene: TRBV5-6; clone size: few; J gene: TRBJ1-2; D gene: -; CDR3 protein: CASSLGQGFWYGYTF; CDR3 DNA: TGTGCCAGCAGCTTGGGCCAGGGGTTTTGGTATGGCTACACCTTC
V gene: TRBV9; clone size: -; J gene: TRBJ2-1; D gene: -; CDR3 protein: CASSLNPTLEGGHEQFF; CDR3 DNA: TGTGCCAGCAGCCTCAACCCGACGCTCGAGGGGGGCCATGAGCAGTTCTTC
V gene: TRBV6-1; clone size: once; J gene: TRBJ2-7; D gene: -; CDR3 protein: CASSLAGPAIYEQYF; CDR3 DNA: TGTGCCAGCAGTCTCGCCGGGCCCGCCATATACGAGCAGTACTTC
V gene: TRBV28; clone size: -; J gene: TRBJ2-2; D gene: -; CDR3 protein: CASSLRMTGELFF; CDR3 DNA: TGTGCCAGCAGTTTACGAATGACCGGGGAGCTGTTTTTT